Presented here are 2 T cell receptor beta chains from one specimen sequenced in a study of cytomegalovirus exposure and HLA in healthy donors. The PCR ran on 60 Vbeta and 13 Jbeta primers. Libraries were prepared by immunoSEQ multiplex PCR; TCRdb keeps only in-frame clonotypes and omits some of them. The sample lists some 100,000 clones; roughly 80% were seen once. The sample consisted of PBMCs. The receptors originated from a man aged 35-49 years in good health and CMV-seronegative.

CDR3 amino acids: CASSTSRTGGVNTEAFF. CDR3 DNA: TGTGCCAGCAGCACTTCTAGAACAGGGGGGGTGAACACTGAAGCTTTCTTT. The chain is built from TRBV7-9 and TRBJ1-1, with 8 bases lining up with TRBD1. The CDR3 covers 17 residues. After removal of 5 bases from V and 0 bases from J, the junction contained 11 bases not matched to a gene. The germline CDR1 and CDR2 sequences are SEHNR and FQNEAQ (reference sequence).

The chain carries TRBV6-6 and TRBJ2-3; no firm D call. The germline V gene encodes CDR1 MNHNY and CDR2 SVGAGI (reference sequence). V gave up 6 bases and J gave up 5 bases, with 9 bases separating them. The CDR3 covers 12 residues. The CDR3 loop is CASRPSGDTQYF. The CDR3 nucleotides are TGTGCCAGCAGGCCCTCAGGAGATACGCAGTATTTT.